The clone carrying this TCR beta chain has more than one count but fewer than ten. Its matching antigen is unknown. These data are taken from a study of T cells in localized non-small cell lung cancer. Points from the study as a whole: The study found T cell clonality highest in uninvolved adjacent lung, above tumor. Out of the top 100 tumor clones, a median about 50 were seen in adjacent lung. Heterogeneity remains possible because sequencing was limited to only one tumor region. There was an association of higher blood T cell density with longer overall survival.

V lost 5 bases and J lost 0, with 13 bases in between. Germline V gene lookup returns CDR1 MDHEN and CDR2 SYDVKM. There are 15 residues in the CDR3. The method was immunoSEQ multiplex PCR; TCRdb's version includes in-frame clones alone and lacks a portion of them. The sample contains 4,500 or so clones, less than 35% of which appear only once. This sequence was found in a man between 40 and 70 years old with stage II lung adenocarcinoma. Sequences were derived from lung tumor tissue, sampled before any cancer treatment. V and J are TRBV28 and TRBJ1-2; D uncertain. CDR3 region: CASSRGVIANYGYTF. In DNA form, the CDR3 reads TGTGCCAGCAGTCGGGGTGTTATAGCTAACTATGGCTACACCTTC.